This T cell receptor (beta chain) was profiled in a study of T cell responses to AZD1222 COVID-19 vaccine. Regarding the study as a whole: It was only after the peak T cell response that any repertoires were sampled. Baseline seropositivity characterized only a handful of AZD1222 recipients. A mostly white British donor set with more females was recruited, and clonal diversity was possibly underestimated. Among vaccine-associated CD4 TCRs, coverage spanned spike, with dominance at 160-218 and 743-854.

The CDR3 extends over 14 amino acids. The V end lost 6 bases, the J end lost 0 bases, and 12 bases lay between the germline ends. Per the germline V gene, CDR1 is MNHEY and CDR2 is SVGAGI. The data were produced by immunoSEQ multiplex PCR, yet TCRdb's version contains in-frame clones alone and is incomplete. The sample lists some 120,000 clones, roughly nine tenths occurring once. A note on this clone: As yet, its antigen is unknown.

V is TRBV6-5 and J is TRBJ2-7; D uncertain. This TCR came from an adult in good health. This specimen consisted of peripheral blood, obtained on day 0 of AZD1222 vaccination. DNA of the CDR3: TGTGCCAGCAGCACCGCCCGGGTCTCCTACGAGCAGTACTTC. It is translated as CASSTARVSYEQYF.